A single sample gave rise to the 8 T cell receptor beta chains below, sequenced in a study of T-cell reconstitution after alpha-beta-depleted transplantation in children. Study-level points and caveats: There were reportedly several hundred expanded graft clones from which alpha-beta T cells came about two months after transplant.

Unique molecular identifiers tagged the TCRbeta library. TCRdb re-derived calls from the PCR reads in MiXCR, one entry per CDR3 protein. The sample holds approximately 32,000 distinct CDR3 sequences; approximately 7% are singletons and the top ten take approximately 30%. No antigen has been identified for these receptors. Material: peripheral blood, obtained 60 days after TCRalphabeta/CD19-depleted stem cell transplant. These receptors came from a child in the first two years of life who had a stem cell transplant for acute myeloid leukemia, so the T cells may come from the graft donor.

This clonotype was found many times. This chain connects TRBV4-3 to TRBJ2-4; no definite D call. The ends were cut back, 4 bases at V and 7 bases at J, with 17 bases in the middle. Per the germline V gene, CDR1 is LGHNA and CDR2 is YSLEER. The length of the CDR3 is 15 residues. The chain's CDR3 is CASSPEPRVSNIQYF. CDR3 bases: TGCGCCAGCAGCCCAGAACCAAGGGTTTCGAACATTCAGTACTTC.

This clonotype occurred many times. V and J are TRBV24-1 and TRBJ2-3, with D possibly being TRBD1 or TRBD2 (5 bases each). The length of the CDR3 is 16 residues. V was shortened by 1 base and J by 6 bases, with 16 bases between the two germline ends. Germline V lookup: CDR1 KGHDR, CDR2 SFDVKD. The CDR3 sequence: CATSDFGDGSPDTQYF. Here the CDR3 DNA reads TGTGCCACCAGTGATTTTGGGGACGGCTCCCCGGATACGCAGTATTTT.

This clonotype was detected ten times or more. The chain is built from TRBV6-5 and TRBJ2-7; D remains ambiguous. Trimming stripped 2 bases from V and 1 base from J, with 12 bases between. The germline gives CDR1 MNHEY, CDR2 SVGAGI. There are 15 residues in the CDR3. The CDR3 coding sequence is TGTGCCAGCAGTTACGGAGACCTCGGGTCCTACGAGCAGTACTTC. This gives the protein CASSYGDLGSYEQYF.

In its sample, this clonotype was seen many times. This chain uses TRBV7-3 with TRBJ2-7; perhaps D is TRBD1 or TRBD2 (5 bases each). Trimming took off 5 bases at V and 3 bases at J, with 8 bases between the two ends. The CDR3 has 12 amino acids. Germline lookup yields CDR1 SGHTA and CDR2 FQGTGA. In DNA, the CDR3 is TGTGCCAGCAGCGAGGGGTTCTACGAGCAGTACTTC. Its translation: CASSEGFYEQYF.

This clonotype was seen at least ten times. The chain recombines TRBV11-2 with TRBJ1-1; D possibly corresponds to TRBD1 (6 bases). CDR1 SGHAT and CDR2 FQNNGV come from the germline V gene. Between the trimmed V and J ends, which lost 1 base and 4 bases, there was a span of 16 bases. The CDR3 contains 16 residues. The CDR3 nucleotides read TGTGCCAGCAGCTTAGGGTCGGGGGCTTTCGGCACTGAAGCTTTCTTT. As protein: CASSLGSGAFGTEAFF.

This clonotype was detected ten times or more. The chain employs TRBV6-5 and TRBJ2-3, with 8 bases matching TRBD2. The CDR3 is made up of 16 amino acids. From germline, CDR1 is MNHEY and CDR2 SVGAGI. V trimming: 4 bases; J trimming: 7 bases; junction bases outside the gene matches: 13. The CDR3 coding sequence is TGTGCCAGCAGTTCCCCGGGACTAGAATACATCAATACGCAGTATTTT. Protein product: CASSSPGLEYINTQYF.

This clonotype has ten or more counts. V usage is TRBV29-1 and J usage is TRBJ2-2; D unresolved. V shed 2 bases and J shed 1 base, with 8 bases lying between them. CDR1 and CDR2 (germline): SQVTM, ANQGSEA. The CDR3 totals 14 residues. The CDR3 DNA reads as TGCAGCGTTGAAAAATTAGGGAACACCGGGGAGCTGTTTTTT. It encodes CSVEKLGNTGELFF.

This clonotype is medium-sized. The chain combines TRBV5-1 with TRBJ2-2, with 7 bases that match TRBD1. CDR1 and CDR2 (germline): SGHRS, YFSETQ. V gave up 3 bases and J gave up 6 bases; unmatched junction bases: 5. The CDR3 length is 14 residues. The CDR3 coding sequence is TGCGCCAGCAGCTCGGATACAGGGGCCGGGGAGCTGTTTTTT. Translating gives CASSSDTGAGELFF.